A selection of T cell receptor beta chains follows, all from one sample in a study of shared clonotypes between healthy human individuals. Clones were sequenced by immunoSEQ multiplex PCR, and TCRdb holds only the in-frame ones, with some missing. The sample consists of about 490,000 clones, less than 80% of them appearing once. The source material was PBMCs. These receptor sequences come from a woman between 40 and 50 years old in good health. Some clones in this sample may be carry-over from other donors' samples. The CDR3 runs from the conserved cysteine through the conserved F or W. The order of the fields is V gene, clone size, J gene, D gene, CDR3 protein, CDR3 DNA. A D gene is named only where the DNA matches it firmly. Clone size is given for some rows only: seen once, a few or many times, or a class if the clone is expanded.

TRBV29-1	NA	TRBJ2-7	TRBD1	CSVEDPWGQGAGEQYF	TGCAGCGTTGAAGACCCTTGGGGACAGGGTGCGGGGGAGCAGTACTTC
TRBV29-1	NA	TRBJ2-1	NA	CSVGPRLVTNEQFF	TGCAGCGTTGGGCCCAGACTAGTTACCAATGAGCAGTTCTTC
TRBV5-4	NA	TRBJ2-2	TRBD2	CASSLVGSGRENTGELFF	TGTGCCAGCAGCTTGGTAGGCAGCGGGAGGGAGAACACCGGGGAGCTGTTTTTT
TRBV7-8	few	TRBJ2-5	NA	CASSSRRQETQYF	TGTGCCAGCAGCTCCCGCAGGCAAGAGACCCAGTACTTC
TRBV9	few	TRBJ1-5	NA	CASSVQGTGQPQHF	TGTGCCAGCAGCGTACAGGGGACGGGTCAGCCCCAGCATTTT
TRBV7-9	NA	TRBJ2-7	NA	CASSQGGYEQYF	TGTGCCAGCAGCCAGGGGGGCTACGAGCAGTACTTC
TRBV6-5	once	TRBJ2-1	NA	CASSPTRYNEQFF	TGTGCCAGCAGTCCTACTCGATACAATGAGCAGTTCTTC
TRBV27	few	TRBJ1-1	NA	CASSPGFRAAAGTEAFF	TGTGCCAGCAGTCCCGGCTTTCGAGCTGCAGCGGGCACTGAAGCTTTCTTT
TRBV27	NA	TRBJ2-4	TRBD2	CASSLPLAGGPTKAKNIQYF	TGTGCCAGCAGTTTACCTTTAGCGGGAGGCCCAACTAAAGCCAAAAACATTCAGTACTTC
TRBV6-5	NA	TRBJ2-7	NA	CASSYGGAGEQYF	TGTGCCAGCAGTTACGGGGGCGCGGGGGAGCAGTACTTC
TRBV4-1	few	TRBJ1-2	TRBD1	CASSPWDRSSYGYTF	TGCGCCAGCAGCCCTTGGGACAGGTCGAGCTATGGCTACACCTTC
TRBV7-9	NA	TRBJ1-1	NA	CASSPLVTEAFF	TGTGCCAGCAGCCCCCTGGTGACTGAAGCTTTCTTT
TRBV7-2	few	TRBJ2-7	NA	CASSRRLGSSEQYF	TGTGCCAGCAGCCGACGACTAGGATCTTCCGAGCAGTACTTC
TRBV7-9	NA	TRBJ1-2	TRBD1	CASSPPGGGYTF	TGTGCCAGCAGCCCCCCAGGGGGAGGCTACACCTTC
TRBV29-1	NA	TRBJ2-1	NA	CSVNRRDPLTGYNEQFF	TGCAGCGTGAACCGCCGGGACCCCCTCACTGGATACAATGAGCAGTTCTTC
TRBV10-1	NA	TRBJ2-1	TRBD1	CASSARDSPYNEQFF	TGCGCCAGCAGTGCTCGGGACAGCCCATACAATGAGCAGTTCTTC
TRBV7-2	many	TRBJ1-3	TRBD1	CASSFRQGSSGNTIYF	TGTGCCAGCAGCTTCAGACAGGGCTCCAGTGGAAACACCATATATTTT
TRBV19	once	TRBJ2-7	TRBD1	CASGRDRPVPFYEQYF	TGTGCCAGTGGCCGGGACAGGCCTGTACCATTCTACGAGCAGTACTTC
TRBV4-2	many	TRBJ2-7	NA	CASSQEGYEQYF	TGTGCCAGCAGCCAAGAGGGCTACGAGCAGTACTTC
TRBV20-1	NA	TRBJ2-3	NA	CSASRDTQYF	TGCAGTGCTAGCAGGGATACGCAGTATTTT
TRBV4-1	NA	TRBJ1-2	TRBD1	CASSPGQAFYGYTF	TGCGCCAGCAGCCCAGGACAGGCTTTCTATGGCTACACCTTC
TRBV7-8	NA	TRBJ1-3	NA	CASSLVGLGNTIYF	TGTGCCAGCAGCTTAGTGGGGTTAGGAAACACCATATATTTT
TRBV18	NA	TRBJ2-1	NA	CASSPGQTRVYNEQFF	TGTGCCAGCTCACCAGGGCAGACACGCGTCTACAATGAGCAGTTCTTC
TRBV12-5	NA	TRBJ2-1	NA	CASATPRGSSSYNEQFF	TGTGCTAGTGCCACCCCCCGGGGGTCAAGCTCCTACAATGAGCAGTTCTTC
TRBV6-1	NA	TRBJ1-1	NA	CASNTLLLDTEAFF	TGTGCCAGCAACACATTGCTTCTGGACACTGAAGCTTTCTTT